These 14 T cell receptor beta chains came from one sample sequenced in a study of cytomegalovirus exposure and HLA in healthy donors listed by TCRdb under 2017. The library came from the immunoSEQ multiplex PCR assay. A mixture of 60 forward primers for TCR Vbeta segments and 13 reverse primers for TCR Jbeta segments was used in the multiplex PCR. TCRdb took over this immuneACCESS table, retaining in-frame rearrangements with V and J assigned. Such tables are incomplete; in checked studies, under half of the missing clones stem from an unresolved V gene, and the remainder is unexplained. The sample table contains 150,000 to 200,000 clones; only one count was recorded for around 81% of them. Of the sample, roughly 2% is held by the ten largest clones. The sample was PBMCs. The source of these receptors is a young woman in good health and CMV-seropositive.

The chain combines TRBV15 with TRBJ1-3, with TRBD1 as a possible D gene (6 bases). Germline CDR1 LNHNV, CDR2 YYDKDF (reference sequence). This CDR3 has 16 residues. V lost 0 bases, J lost 2 bases, and 11 bases lay in between. The DNA for the CDR3 is TGTGCCACCAGCAGAGATCCAGGGGAAGCTGGAAACACCATATATTTT. It specifies CATSRDPGEAGNTIYF.

V usage is TRBV29-1 and J usage is TRBJ1-5, with D tentatively TRBD1 (5 bases). This CDR3 is built from 14 residues. With 3 bases removed from V and 4 bases from J, the gap between germline ends came to 13 bases. From germline, CDR1 is SQVTM and CDR2 ANQGSEA. CDR3 residues: CSVEASGRNQPQHF. CDR3 in DNA: TGCAGCGTTGAGGCCTCAGGGAGGAATCAGCCCCAGCATTTT. Using reference TRBV29-1 and TRBJ1-5 for the parts outside the CDR3, the full variable domain is SAVISQKPSRDICQRGTSLTIQCQVDSQVTMMFWYRQQPGQSLTLIATANQGSEATYESGFVIDKFPISRPNLTFSTLTVSNMSPEDSSIYLCSVEASGRNQPQHFGDGTRLSIL.

The chain has TRBV6-1 and TRBJ1-2; D gene unclear. The V end lost 5 bases, the J end lost 5 bases, and 12 bases lay between the germline ends. The CDR3 is 13 amino acids. CDR1 is MNHNS, CDR2 SASEGT, per germline. The CDR3 spells CASSFLEGYGYTF. CDR3 bases: TGTGCCAGCAGTTTCCTCGAGGGTTATGGCTACACCTTC.

The rearrangement joins TRBV6-5 to TRBJ1-2, with 8 bases that match TRBD1. CDR3 size: 16 residues. The ends lost 3 bases at V and 7 bases at J; junction bases unmatched: 13. CDR1 MNHEY and CDR2 SVGAGI come from the germline V gene. CDR3 nucleotides: TGTGCCAGCAGTTATAATCCCCAGGGCAGGGGGCCTGGCTACACCTTC. This encodes CASSYNPQGRGPGYTF.

This clone is a singleton in its sample. The chain carries TRBV6-5 and TRBJ2-2, with 10 bases fitting TRBD2. Looked up from germline, CDR1 is MNHEY and CDR2 is SVGAGI. The CDR3 sequence is 16 residues long. The J segment lost 4 bases and the V segment lost 2 bases, leaving 4 bases of the junction unmatched. In DNA, the CDR3 is TGTGCCAGCAGTTACGGGACTAGCGAGGTCACCGGGGAGCTGTTTTTT. Encoded protein: CASSYGTSEVTGELFF.

The V call is TRBV5-4, the J call TRBJ2-5, with 9 bases identical to TRBD1. In germline, CDR1 is SGHNT, CDR2 YYREEE (reference sequence). This CDR3 region has 16 residues. The V segment lost 4 bases and the J segment 2 bases; nucleotides outside the gene matches: 9. The CDR3 DNA is TGTGCCAGCAGCCGTGGGACAGGGATAGGTCAAGAGACCCAGTACTTC. This gives the protein CASSRGTGIGQETQYF.

V is TRBV7-2 and J is TRBJ1-2; D is possibly TRBD1 (6 bases). Between the trimmed V and J ends, which lost 2 bases and 8 bases, there was a span of 18 bases. CDR3 size: 15 residues. Germline CDR1 reads SGHTA; CDR2 reads FQGNSA. CDR3 loop: CASSLSHRVTEGYTF. CDR3 bases: TGTGCCAGCAGCTTATCTCACAGGGTGACTGAGGGCTACACCTTC.

V and J are TRBV19 and TRBJ2-7; possibly TRBD2 for D (6 bases). This CDR3 contains 14 residues. CDR1 LNHDA and CDR2 SQIVND come from the germline V gene (reference sequence). V was cut by 3 bases and J by 3 bases, with 12 bases left in between. Written as DNA, the CDR3 is TGTGCCAGTAGTATTCTAGGAGGGAGCTACGAGCAGTACTTC. Translating gives CASSILGGSYEQYF. The variable domain in full, completed from reference TRBV19 and TRBJ2-7, reads DGGITQSPKYLFRKEGQNVTLSCEQNLNHDAMYWYRQDPGQGLRLIYYSQIVNDFQKGDIAEGYSVSREKKESFPLTVTSAQKNPTAFYLCASSILGGSYEQYFGPGTRLTVT.

The chain combines TRBV7-3 with TRBJ1-2, with 9 bases lining up with TRBD1. The CDR3 runs to 16 residues. After removal of 5 bases from V and 8 bases from J, the junction contained 15 bases not matched to a gene. Germline V gives CDR1 SGHTA, CDR2 FQGTGA. CDR3: CASSPGDRVPSKGYTF. CDR3 in DNA: TGTGCCAGCAGCCCAGGGGACAGGGTCCCCTCTAAGGGCTACACCTTC.

Worth noting for this clone: Its ends do not fully match the called genes, so a read error is possible. The CDR3: CASSLRRNSGANVLTF. CDR3 DNA sequence: TGTGCCAGCAGTTTAAGACGGAACTCTGGGGCCAACGTCCTGACCTTC. J is TRBJ2-6 and V is TRBV27; tentative D call: TRBD1 (5 bases). The CDR3 covers 16 residues. CDR1 MNHEY and CDR2 SMNVEV come from the germline V gene (reference sequence).

The V gene is TRBV27, the J gene TRBJ1-1; perhaps TRBD1 as D (6 bases). This CDR3 spans 13 amino acids. The V gene lost 4 bases and the J gene lost 1 base, with 7 bases spanning the gap. Germline V lookup: CDR1 MNHEY, CDR2 SMNVEV (reference sequence). The CDR3 protein is CASSWGPNTEAFF. The CDR3, as DNA: TGTGCCAGCAGTTGGGGGCCGAACACTGAAGCTTTCTTT.

This chain uses TRBV10-3 with TRBJ2-1, with 7 bases fitting TRBD2. The V gene's germline CDR1 is ENHRY and CDR2 SYGVKD. The CDR3 consists of 16 residues. J gave up 9 bases and V 0 bases, and 11 bases lay outside the gene matches. DNA of the CDR3: TGTGCCATCAGTGAGTCGATAGGGAGGGTATCGGGTGAGCAGTTCTTC. Its protein product is CAISESIGRVSGEQFF.

This clone came up once. The V call is TRBV9, the J call TRBJ2-5; 9 bases align to TRBD1. Per germline, CDR1 SGDLS and CDR2 YYNGEE. V lost 0 bases to trimming and J lost 5 bases; unmatched junction nucleotides: 5. CDR3 length: 15 residues. CDR3 DNA sequence: TGTGCCAGCAGCGTAGTAACAGGGGGCACGGAGACCCAGTACTTC. Its protein product is CASSVVTGGTETQYF.

This clone has a single count. The rearrangement links TRBV11-2 to TRBJ2-1; 7 nucleotides match TRBD1. Trimming removed 0 bases from V and 4 bases from J; junction bases left unmatched: 3. CDR1 is SGHAT, CDR2 FQNNGV, per germline. CDR3 length: 15 residues. The CDR3 here is CASSLEGGAYNEQFF. The CDR3 coding sequence is TGTGCCAGCAGCTTAGAAGGGGGCGCGTACAATGAGCAGTTCTTC.